The entry below describes one TCR beta chain. This sample is drawn from a study of control samples from healthy donors and cancer patients. Losses at the gene ends were 2 bases for V and 0 bases for J; bases not matched to a gene: 10. The germline gives CDR1 LGHDT, CDR2 YNNKEL (reference sequence). The CDR3 runs to 18 residues. Profiling relied on immunoSEQ multiplex PCR, and the TCRdb table lists in-frame clones only, not all of them. The sample yields some 190,000 clones, of which the top ten take up approximately 2.2%. The sequence came from a woman aged 25 to 39 in good health. Sequenced: blood. The V call is TRBV3-1 (or the pseudogene TRBV3-2), the J call TRBJ2-3, with 8 bases identical to TRBD1. CDR3 DNA sequence: TGTGCCAGCAGCCAAAGCTGGGACAGGTTTACTAGCACAGATACGCAGTATTTT. This sequence encodes CASSQSWDRFTSTDTQYF.